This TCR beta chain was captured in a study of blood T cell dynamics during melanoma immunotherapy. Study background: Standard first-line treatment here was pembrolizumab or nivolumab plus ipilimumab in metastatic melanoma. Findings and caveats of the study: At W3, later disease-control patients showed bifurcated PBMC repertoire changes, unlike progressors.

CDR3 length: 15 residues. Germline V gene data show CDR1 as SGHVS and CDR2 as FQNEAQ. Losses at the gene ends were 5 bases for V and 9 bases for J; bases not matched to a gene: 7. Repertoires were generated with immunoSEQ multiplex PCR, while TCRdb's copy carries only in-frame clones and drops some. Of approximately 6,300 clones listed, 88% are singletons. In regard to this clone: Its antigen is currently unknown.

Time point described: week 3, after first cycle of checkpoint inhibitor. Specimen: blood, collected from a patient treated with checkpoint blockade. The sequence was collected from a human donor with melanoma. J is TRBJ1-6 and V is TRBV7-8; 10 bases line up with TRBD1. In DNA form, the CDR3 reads TGTGCCAGCAGCGGGGGACAGGGGTTAAGTTCACCCCTCCACTTT. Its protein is CASSGGQGLSSPLHF. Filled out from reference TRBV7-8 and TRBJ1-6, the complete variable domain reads GAGVSQSPRYKVAKRGQDVALRCDPISGHVSLFWYQQALGQGPEFLTYFQNEAQLDKSGLPSDRFFAERPEGSVSTLKIQRTQQEDSAVYLCASSGGQGLSSPLHFGNGTRLTVT.